The rows below give T cell receptor beta chains drawn from one sample of a study of human T cells and chemical hapten exposure. TCRdb re-analysed the RACE reads in MiXCR, keeping a single row per CDR3 protein. The repertoire holds about 120,000 distinct CDR3 sequences, with roughly 13% as singletons. The sample in question was whole blood, obtained in connection with sensitization to the hapten diphenylcyclopropenone (DPC). All receptors derive from a man aged 18-30 years with alopecia areata. Some clones in this sample may be carry-over from other donors' samples. The CDR3 runs from the conserved cysteine through the conserved F or W. D genes are given only for firm matches. Not every row has a clone size; where given, it reads once, few, many or a size class.

TRBJ1-4	-	TRBV4-3	TRBD1	CASSQAGTANEKLFF	TGCGCCAGCAGCCAAGCCGGGACAGCTAATGAAAAACTGTTTTTT
TRBJ2-3	few	TRBV29-1	-	CSVERDSSTDTQYF	TGCAGCGTTGAAAGGGACTCGTCTACAGATACGCAGTATTTT
TRBJ2-1	-	TRBV2	-	CASSRTASYNEQFF	TGTGCCAGCAGTAGGACAGCCTCCTACAATGAGCAGTTCTTC
TRBJ1-5	few	TRBV3-1	-	CASSRLNQPQHF	TGTGCCAGCAGCCGACTTAATCAGCCCCAGCATTTT
TRBJ2-3	-	TRBV6-2/TRBV6-3	-	CASSYEGTDTQYF	TGTGCCAGCAGTTACGAGGGGACAGATACGCAGTATTTT
TRBJ2-5	-	TRBV11-2	-	CASELQETQYF	TGTGCCAGCGAGCTTCAAGAGACCCAGTACTTC
TRBJ2-1	-	TRBV12-3/TRBV12-4	-	CASIPRSGNEQFF	TGTGCCAGCATTCCACGATCAGGGAATGAGCAGTTCTTC
TRBJ2-3	few	TRBV5-1	TRBD1	CASSYEQGLATDTQYF	TGCGCCAGCAGCTACGAACAGGGGTTGGCCACAGATACGCAGTATTTT
TRBJ2-7	-	TRBV28	-	CASSFLTPSFYEQYF	TGTGCCAGCAGTTTCTTGACCCCTTCCTTCTACGAGCAGTACTTC
TRBJ1-6	many	TRBV28	-	CASSSSQVPLHF	TGTGCCAGCAGTTCCTCCCAGGTACCCCTCCACTTT
TRBJ2-5	-	TRBV27	-	CASSLYPVKETQYF	TGTGCCAGCAGTTTATACCCAGTCAAGGAGACCCAGTACTTC
TRBJ2-3	-	TRBV14	TRBD2	CASSLSLAGDQRDTQYF	TGTGCCAGCAGCCTTTCATTAGCGGGGGACCAGAGAGATACGCAGTATTTT
TRBJ2-5	-	TRBV20-1	TRBD1	CSARDGQGLRETQYF	TGCAGTGCTAGAGATGGACAGGGGCTAAGGGAGACCCAGTACTTC
TRBJ1-5	many	TRBV28	-	CASSLYLKNQPQHF	TGTGCCAGCAGTCTCTACCTAAAAAATCAGCCCCAGCATTTT
TRBJ1-2	few	TRBV24-1	-	CATSDSGTPYGYTF	TGTGCCACCAGTGATTCCGGGACACCCTATGGCTACACCTTC
TRBJ1-1	-	TRBV10-3	-	CAISEQGYTEAFF	TGTGCCATCAGTGAACAGGGATACACTGAAGCTTTCTTT
TRBJ1-2	-	TRBV7-2	-	CASSWGLARAGYTF	TGTGCCAGCTCCTGGGGCCTAGCCCGGGCTGGCTACACCTTC
TRBJ1-1	few	TRBV3-1	-	CASSPLTLTEAFF	TGTGCCAGCAGCCCCCTGACCCTCACTGAAGCTTTCTTT
TRBJ1-1	few	TRBV29-1	-	CSVEAQSNTEAFF	TGCAGCGTTGAAGCTCAGAGTAACACTGAAGCTTTCTTT
TRBJ1-6	few	TRBV5-5	-	CASSQGPNYNSPLHF	TGTGCCAGCAGTCAGGGACCGAATTATAATTCACCCCTCCACTTT
TRBJ1-6	-	TRBV7-9	-	CASSLRSGALNSPLHF	TGTGCCAGCAGCTTAAGGTCAGGGGCGCTAAATTCACCCCTCCACTTT
TRBJ2-3	few	TRBV3-1	-	CASSQTPMTPDTQYF	TGTGCCAGCAGCCAGACGCCCATGACGCCAGATACGCAGTATTTT
TRBJ1-2	-	TRBV4-1	-	CASRLKEEEAARDYGCTF	TGCGCCAGCAGGCTCAAAGAAGAAGAAGCAGCCCGAGACTATGGCTGCACCTTC
TRBJ2-2	few	TRBV19	-	CASSVQAENTGELFF	TGTGCCAGTAGTGTACAGGCGGAAAACACCGGGGAGCTGTTTTTT
TRBJ2-5	-	TRBV20-1	TRBD1	CSASWTGSETQYF	TGCAGTGCTAGTTGGACAGGGTCAGAGACCCAGTACTTC
TRBJ2-1	-	TRBV7-2	-	CATGVDNEQFF	TGTGCCACCGGAGTGGACAATGAGCAGTTCTTC
TRBJ2-5	few	TRBV3-1	-	CASSQEAAETQYF	TGTGCCAGCAGCCAAGAGGCGGCGGAGACCCAGTACTTC
TRBJ2-6	-	TRBV4-3	-	CASSQAGGSGANVLTF	TGCGCCAGCAGCCAAGCCGGGGGATCTGGGGCCAACGTCCTGACTTTC
TRBJ2-7	-	TRBV7-8	-	CASSLVNYEQYF	TGTGCCAGCAGCTTAGTCAACTACGAGCAGTACTTC
TRBJ2-2	few	TRBV7-6	TRBD2	CASSLSGGAAGELFF	TGTGCCAGCAGCCTTAGCGGGGGGGCCGCCGGGGAGCTGTTTTTT
TRBJ2-1	few	TRBV28	-	CASNSPRVGGYNEQFF	TGTGCCAGCAACTCCCCCCGCGTGGGGGGCTACAATGAGCAGTTCTTC
TRBJ2-5	few	TRBV7-3	TRBD2	CASSLELAGSGETQYF	TGTGCCAGCAGCTTAGAGCTAGCGGGGTCAGGGGAGACCCAGTACTTC
TRBJ1-2	-	TRBV12-5	-	CASGRTQGYGYTF	TGTGCTAGTGGTCGAACTCAGGGCTATGGCTACACCTTC
TRBJ2-7	many	TRBV6-2/TRBV6-3	-	CASSSVGVGDEQYF	TGTGCCAGCAGTTCGGTGGGGGTAGGCGACGAGCAGTACTTC
TRBJ1-5	few	TRBV6-2/TRBV6-3	-	CASSYIPSQPQHF	TGTGCCAGCAGTTATATCCCGAGTCAGCCCCAGCATTTT
TRBJ2-7	-	TRBV7-2	-	CASSLVLSDRVGEQYF	TGTGCCAGCAGCTTAGTACTCTCTGACCGGGTGGGTGAGCAGTACTTC
TRBJ2-4	many	TRBV29-1	-	CSVPKAWKQGNIQYF	TGCAGCGTCCCAAAGGCATGGAAGCAGGGTAACATTCAGTACTTC
TRBJ1-1	many	TRBV28	-	CASSSQQGPNTEAFF	TGTGCCAGCAGTTCTCAACAGGGCCCGAACACTGAAGCTTTCTTT
TRBJ1-6	few	TRBV27	TRBD1	CASKPGQYNSPLHF	TGTGCCAGCAAACCGGGACAGTATAATTCACCCCTCCACTTT
TRBJ2-5	-	TRBV29-1	-	CSVLWDTPETQYF	TGCAGCGTTTTATGGGATACCCCCGAGACCCAGTACTTC